The 14 T cell receptor beta chains reported below all come from one sample, sequenced in a study of blood T cell repertoires in COVID-19 (dated by TCRdb to between 2020 and 2021). The library was prepared using the immunoSEQ multiplex PCR assay. The table comes from immuneACCESS by way of TCRdb, which keeps in-frame sequences with V and J called. Part of the clones is missing from these tables; in studies checked, under half for an unresolved V gene and the rest for unknown reasons. The sample includes 30,000 to 35,000 clones, with around 77% observed a single time. Together, the top ten hold roughly 17% of the sample. The sample comprised peripheral blood. Receptors originate from a human donor in a cohort sampled during active COVID-19.

The chain uses TRBV2 and TRBJ2-7; D ambiguous. Germline CDR1 is SNHLY and CDR2 is FYNNEI. Trimming pared 7 bases from V and 6 bases from J, leaving 22 bases between. There are 15 residues in the CDR3. DNA for the CDR3: TGTGCCAGCACTGGGTCCCGTGCGAACGGCGGCGAGCAGTACTTC. This sequence encodes CASTGSRANGGEQYF.

The rearrangement links TRBV7-3 to TRBJ2-3; weak D call: TRBD2 (6 bases). The V gene lost 6 bases and the J gene lost 1 base, with 8 bases spanning the gap. The germline V gene has CDR1 SGHTA and CDR2 FQGTGA. This CDR3 spans 13 amino acids. The CDR3 protein is CASRTGGTDTQYF. CDR3 nucleotides: TGTGCCAGCAGAACGGGGGGCACAGATACGCAGTATTTT. Complete variable domain (other parts from reference TRBV7-3 and TRBJ2-3): GAGVSQTPSNKVTEKGKYVELRCDPISGHTALYWYRQSLGQGPEFLIYFQGTGAADDSGLPNDRFFAVRPEGSVSTLKIQRTERGDSAVYLCASRTGGTDTQYFGPGTRLTVL.

This chain uses TRBV6-1 with TRBJ2-7, with D hard to call. CDR1 and CDR2 from the germline V gene are MNHNS and SASEGT. Trimming pared 3 bases from V and 2 bases from J, leaving 5 bases between. CDR3 length equals 12 residues. CDR3 loop: CASSDRTYEQYF. DNA for the CDR3: TGTGCCAGCAGTGACAGGACCTACGAGCAGTACTTC.

The V call is TRBV19, the J call TRBJ1-1; perhaps TRBD1 as D (6 bases). CDR3 length equals 13 residues. Trimming took 8 bases from V and 6 from J, leaving 16 bases between them. The germline V gene encodes CDR1 LNHDA and CDR2 SQIVND (reference sequence). The CDR3 DNA follows: TGTGCCAGTCGGTCCAGGGGAGTTCCTGAAGCTTTCTTT. Translating gives CASRSRGVPEAFF.

CDR3 sequence reads: CASSRGQGTSNTIYF. Here the CDR3 DNA reads TGTGCCAGCAGCCGTGGACAGGGAACGTCCAACACCATATATTTT. The rearrangement uses TRBV5-4 and TRBJ1-3; 8 nucleotides match TRBD1. Germline CDR1 reads SGHNT; CDR2 reads YYREEE (reference sequence). V shed 4 bases, J shed 7 bases, and the junction held 10 bases outside the gene matches. This CDR3 is built from 15 residues.

This clone was observed a handful of times. The rearrangement links TRBV28 to TRBJ2-4; tentative D call: TRBD1 (5 bases). Germline values: CDR1 MDHEN, CDR2 SYDVKM. The germline V and J ends were trimmed by 3 bases and 4 bases, with 22 bases remaining between them. This CDR3 contains 18 residues. CDR3 in amino acids: CASSFSPTWGRGKNIQYF. The CDR3 DNA follows: TGTGCCAGCAGTTTCTCCCCCACTTGGGGCCGTGGGAAAAACATTCAGTACTTC.

CDR3: CATSRVRGANQETQYF. CDR3 coding DNA: TGTGCCACCAGCAGAGTCCGGGGGGCCAACCAAGAGACCCAGTACTTC. The gene calls are TRBV15 and TRBJ2-5; tentative D call: TRBD2 (7 bases). V was pared by 1 base and J by 0 bases, with 12 bases between. Germline V gene lookup returns CDR1 LNHNV and CDR2 YYDKDF (reference sequence). This CDR3 has 16 amino acids.

V usage is TRBV5-6 and J usage is TRBJ2-3, with 8 bases aligning to TRBD2. This CDR3 has 15 amino acids. J was trimmed by 0 bases and V by 0 bases; bases with no gene match: 0. CDR1 SGHDT and CDR2 YYEEEE come from the germline V gene. CDR3 in amino acids: CASSLGLASTDTQYF. The CDR3 coding sequence is TGTGCCAGCAGCTTGGGACTAGCGAGCACAGATACGCAGTATTTT.

The rearrangement links TRBV15 to TRBJ2-7; 10 bases match TRBD1. This CDR3 spans 16 amino acids. Unmatched junction bases numbered 9, after V lost 4 bases and J lost 3 bases. Germline CDR1 reads LNHNV; CDR2 reads YYDKDF (reference sequence). This chain's CDR3 is CATSTQPGQGSYEQYF. CDR3 sequence (DNA): TGTGCCACCAGCACTCAACCGGGACAGGGGAGCTACGAGCAGTACTTC.

This clone was picked up a small number of times. The V gene is TRBV4-2, the J gene TRBJ1-6, with 7 bases that match TRBD1. The germline CDR1 and CDR2 sequences are LGHNA and YNFKEQ. The CDR3 covers 16 residues. V shed 1 base and J 6 bases; nucleotides not matched to a gene: 6. The CDR3 coding sequence is TGTGCCAGCAGCCAAGGGAGGGACAGAAGTAATTCACCCCTCCACTTT. This encodes CASSQGRDRSNSPLHF.

V and J are TRBV3-1 (or the pseudogene TRBV3-2) and TRBJ2-6; 7 bases align to TRBD2. Per the germline V gene, CDR1 is LGHDT and CDR2 is YNNKEL (reference sequence). V lost 2 bases to trimming and J lost 1 base; unmatched junction nucleotides: 11. This CDR3 region has 19 residues. The CDR3 region is CASSQNAGLGLSGANVLTF. CDR3 sequence (DNA): TGTGCCAGCAGCCAAAATGCTGGACTAGGGTTATCTGGGGCCAACGTCCTGACTTTC.

The chain uses TRBV4-2 and TRBJ2-1; TRBD2 might be the D (5 bases). Germline-derived CDR1 and CDR2 are LGHNA and YNFKEQ. The length of the CDR3 is 16 residues. The V end lost 5 bases, the J end lost 0 bases, and 14 bases lay between the germline ends. CDR3 residues: CASSNSASSSYNEQFF. The CDR3 bases are TGTGCCAGCAGCAATAGCGCCTCGAGCTCCTACAATGAGCAGTTCTTC.

This chain links TRBV18 with TRBJ1-1; no clear D gene. Germline V gene lookup returns CDR1 KGHSH and CDR2 LQKENI. This CDR3 has 14 residues. Trimming left V 6 bases short and J 1 base short, with 12 bases between. CDR3 DNA sequence: TGTGCCAGCTCCCCTGAGACAAGGAACACTGAAGCTTTCTTT. This sequence encodes CASSPETRNTEAFF.

This chain connects TRBV18 to TRBJ2-2; 7 bases are a match to TRBD2. CDR3 length: 15 amino acids. Germline V gene sequence: CDR1 KGHSH, CDR2 LQKENI. V was pared by 4 bases and J by 1 base, with 3 bases of the junction left unmatched. The CDR3 sequence is CASSLGGRNTGELFF. Written as DNA, the CDR3 is TGTGCCAGCTCACTGGGCGGGAGGAACACCGGGGAGCTGTTTTTT.